What follows are 23 T cell receptor beta chains derived from one specimen sequenced in a study of CD8 T cells in Susac syndrome. Reverse transcription of roughly 0.45 to 1 ug RNA used random hexamers. TCRdb analysed the immunoSEQ multiplex PCR reads with MiXCR anew, one entry per CDR3 protein. The sample contains 120,000 or so distinct CDR3 sequences, 85% to 95% of which appear only once. The sequenced sample consisted of CD8+ T cells from PBMCs. The receptors derive from a human donor with Susac syndrome.

This clonotype showed up just once. Sequence at one end of the junction differs from germline and may be a read error. The chain links TRBV10-3 to TRBJ2-3; 10 positions match TRBD2. The CDR3 runs to 13 residues. Germline V lookup: CDR1 ENHRY, CDR2 SYGVKD. CDR3: CAISESGGTSGDF. The CDR3 nucleotides are TGTGCCATCAGTGAGTCAGGAGGAACTAGCGGGGATTTT.

The J gene is TRBJ2-2, the V gene TRBV25-1, with TRBD1 matching 8 bases. The CDR3 extends over 17 amino acids. Unmatched junction bases numbered 10, after V lost 2 bases and J lost 5 bases. Germline V gene data show CDR1 as MGHDK and CDR2 as SYGVNS. The CDR3 spells CASSEALTGVRTGELFF. Written as DNA, the CDR3 is TGTGCCAGCAGTGAAGCCCTGACAGGGGTGAGGACCGGGGAGCTGTTTTTT. The full variable domain, its missing parts supplied by reference TRBV25-1 and TRBJ2-2, is EADIYQTPRYLVIGTGKKITLECSQTMGHDKMYWYQQDPGMELHLIHYSYGVNSTEKGDLSSESTVSRIRTEHFPLTLESARPSHTSQYLCASSEALTGVRTGELFFGEGSRLTVL.

The rearrangement uses TRBV20-1 and TRBJ1-1; unclear D gene. The CDR3 is 12 residues long. The ends were cut back, 6 bases at V and 1 base at J, with 9 bases in the middle. CDR1 DFQATT and CDR2 SNEGSKA come from the germline V gene (reference sequence). The CDR3 spells CSAERENTEAFF. CDR3 sequence (DNA): TGCAGTGCGGAGCGGGAGAACACTGAAGCTTTCTTT.

This chain joins TRBV6-6 and TRBJ2-2; TRBD2 matches at 8 bases. Trimming at V came to 2 bases and at J to 5 bases, leaving 4 bases not matched to a gene. This CDR3 is built from 15 residues. Germline assignment: CDR1 MNHNY and CDR2 SVGAGI (reference sequence). The CDR3 nucleotides are TGTGCCAGCAGTTACAACCGACTAGCGACCGGGGAGCTGTTTTTT. Translation gives CASSYNRLATGELFF.

This clonotype was observed a single time. V usage is TRBV12-5 and J usage is TRBJ2-1; D gene uncertain. V shed 1 base and J shed 8 bases, with 18 bases lying between them. CDR3 size: 16 residues. Germline V gene sequence: CDR1 LGHNT, CDR2 FRNRAP. The CDR3 coding sequence is TGTGCTAGTGGTTTGGCGGGCGGACCGCGGCGTCATGAGCAGTTCTTC. Translating gives CASGLAGGPRRHEQFF.

The chain uses TRBV30 and TRBJ1-1; unclear D gene. CDR1 and CDR2 from the germline V gene are GTSNPN and SVGIG (reference sequence). V was pared by 1 base and J by 1 base, with 7 bases between. This CDR3 is built from 13 residues. DNA for the CDR3: TGTGCCTGGAGTGGATCGTGGAACACTGAAGCTTTCTTT. It translates to CAWSGSWNTEAFF.

The CDR3 reads CASSPPVAGGRETQYF. The CDR3 coding sequence is TGTGCCAGCAGCCCACCCGTAGCGGGGGGGCGGGAGACCCAGTACTTC. This chain uses TRBV7-9 with TRBJ2-5, with TRBD2 identical over 11 bases. The CDR3 is made up of 16 amino acids. From germline, CDR1 is SEHNR and CDR2 FQNEAQ (reference sequence). Germline trimming cut 5 bases from V and 5 bases from J; bases unmatched to any gene: 10. Full variable domain (rest looked up from reference TRBV7-9 and TRBJ2-5): DTGVSQNPRHKITKRGQNVTFRCDPISEHNRLYWYRQTLGQGPEFLTYFQNEAQLEKSRLLSDRFSAERPKGSFSTLEIQRTEQGDSAMYLCASSPPVAGGRETQYFGPGTRLLVL.

This chain uses TRBV4-2 with TRBJ2-1; tentatively, D is TRBD1 or TRBD2 (5 bases each). The germline V and J ends were trimmed by 0 bases and 5 bases, with 14 bases remaining between them. The CDR3 has 16 amino acids. Germline-derived CDR1 and CDR2 are LGHNA and YNFKEQ. CDR3 DNA sequence: TGTGCCAGCAGCCAAGATCACGGGGCCGGCCACAATGAGCAGTTCTTC. Amino acids: CASSQDHGAGHNEQFF.

The V and J genes are TRBV30 and TRBJ1-4, with D unresolved. The V gene lost 5 bases and the J gene lost 5 bases, with 18 bases spanning the gap. Germline loops: CDR1 GTSNPN, CDR2 SVGIG (reference sequence). This CDR3 has 15 residues. The CDR3 sequence is CAWDKEDGLNEKLFF. The CDR3 bases are TGTGCCTGGGACAAGGAAGATGGATTAAATGAAAAACTGTTTTTT.

The rearrangement uses TRBV7-9 and TRBJ2-5; 7 positions agree with TRBD1. This CDR3 has 12 amino acids. The germline V gene has CDR1 SEHNR and CDR2 FQNEAQ (reference sequence). The J segment lost 9 bases and the V segment lost 4 bases, leaving 5 bases of the junction unmatched. The DNA for the CDR3 is TGTGCCAGCAGCTCGCTCCAGGGGGCCCAGTACTTC. The encoded protein is CASSSLQGAQYF.

The chain is built from TRBV30 and TRBJ2-3, with D perhaps TRBD1 (6 bases). This CDR3 is built from 15 residues. Germline CDR1 is GTSNPN and CDR2 is SVGIG (reference sequence). The germline V and J ends were trimmed by 0 bases and 2 bases, with 12 bases remaining between them. The CDR3 nucleotides read TGTGCCTGGAGTGTGGGGGCCTCTTCCACAGATACGCAGTATTTT. This sequence encodes CAWSVGASSTDTQYF.

This chain uses TRBV12-3 or TRBV12-4 with TRBJ2-5; D gene uncertain. This CDR3 contains 14 residues. Trimming cost V 5 bases and J 4 bases, with 14 bases left between them. CDR3 sequence (DNA): TGTGCCAGCAGTCCCGCCGGAACCGGAGAGACCCAGTACTTC. It is translated as CASSPAGTGETQYF.

The chain has TRBV4-1 and TRBJ2-7; D ambiguous. The CDR3 sequence is 17 residues long. V lost 2 bases to trimming and J lost 7 bases, with 24 bases between them. Germline CDR1 reads MGHRA; CDR2 reads YSYEKL. CDR3: CASSQREPGPPSFEQYF. The CDR3 nucleotides are TGCGCCAGCAGCCAAAGGGAACCCGGGCCGCCATCCTTTGAGCAGTACTTC.

The gene calls are TRBV12-3 or TRBV12-4 and TRBJ2-7; no firm D call. The CDR3 covers 14 residues. V lost 1 base, J lost 2 bases, and 9 bases lay in between. CDR3 sequence reads: CASSLGTATYEQYF. DNA of the CDR3: TGTGCCAGCAGTTTAGGGACGGCTACCTACGAGCAGTACTTC.

V usage is TRBV15 and J usage is TRBJ2-5; D call uncertain. The CDR3 length is 13 residues. With 2 bases removed from V and 4 bases from J, the gap between germline ends came to 8 bases. Germline V gene sequence: CDR1 LNHNV, CDR2 YYDKDF (reference sequence). DNA of the CDR3: TGTGCCACCAGCAGACTATCCCCAGAGACCCAGTACTTC. The encoded protein is CATSRLSPETQYF.

This chain links TRBV15 with TRBJ1-4, with a weak D call TRBD1 (6 bases). The CDR3 contains 14 residues. V gave up 3 bases and J gave up 3 bases, with 8 bases separating them. From germline, CDR1 is LNHNV and CDR2 YYDKDF (reference sequence). The CDR3 protein is CATSRDRPNEKLFF. The DNA of the CDR3 is TGTGCCACCAGCAGGGACAGACCTAATGAAAAACTGTTTTTT. The entire variable domain, with the rest obtained from reference TRBV15 and TRBJ1-4, is as follows: DAMVIQNPRYQVTQFGKPVTLSCSQTLNHNVMYWYQQKSSQAPKLLFHYYDKDFNNEADTPDNFQSRRPNTSFCFLDIRSPGLGDTAMYLCATSRDRPNEKLFFGSGTQLSVL.

J is TRBJ2-2 and V is TRBV9; 7 bases fit TRBD2. Losses at the gene ends were 5 bases for V and 4 bases for J; bases not matched to a gene: 8. The CDR3 sequence is 15 residues long. The germline gives CDR1 SGDLS, CDR2 YYNGEE. This CDR3 is CASRYGGGTTGELFF. In DNA, the CDR3 is TGTGCCAGCAGATATGGGGGGGGGACCACCGGGGAGCTGTTTTTT.

The count of this clonotype is one. DNA of the CDR3: TGCAGTGCTAGGGGGACAGGGGGCCGGGAGGACAACATTCAGTACTTC. This codes for CSARGTGGREDNIQYF. This chain links TRBV20-1 with TRBJ2-4, with 12 bases aligning to TRBD1. V dropped 3 bases and J dropped 7; count of bases not matched to a gene: 10. CDR3 length: 16 residues. Germline lookup yields CDR1 DFQATT and CDR2 SNEGSKA (reference sequence).

In this sample, this clonotype turned up a few times. CDR3 protein: CASSQRGQGRDEQYF. CDR3 coding DNA: TGCGCCAGCAGCCAGCGGGGACAGGGGAGGGACGAGCAGTACTTC. This chain uses TRBV4-1 with TRBJ2-7; TRBD1 matches 10 bases. This CDR3 comprises 15 residues. V shed 3 bases and J 5 bases; nucleotides not matched to a gene: 7. Germline loops: CDR1 MGHRA, CDR2 YSYEKL.

The genes are TRBV20-1 and TRBJ2-2, with D uncertain. The CDR3 totals 11 residues. V lost 6 bases and J lost 2, with 4 bases in between. CDR1 is DFQATT and CDR2 is SNEGSKA in the germline V gene (reference sequence). CDR3 nucleotide sequence: TGCAGTGCCCCAAACACCGGGGAGCTGTTTTTT. The encoded protein is CSAPNTGELFF.

The chain is built from TRBV27 and TRBJ1-6; TRBD1 might be the D (5 bases). The V end lost 10 bases, the J end lost 7 bases, and 20 bases lay between the germline ends. CDR1 is MNHEY, CDR2 SMNVEV, per germline (reference sequence). This CDR3 is built from 15 residues. The CDR3 bases are TGTGCCACCTCGGGGGGAATCGGACCGAATTCACCCCTCCACTTT. It is translated as CATSGGIGPNSPLHF.

This sequence joins TRBV27 and TRBJ1-6; tentative D call: TRBD1 (5 bases). With 4 bases removed from V and 9 bases from J, the gap between germline ends came to 10 bases. The CDR3 is made up of 13 amino acids. The germline CDR1 and CDR2 sequences are MNHEY and SMNVEV (reference sequence). CDR3: CASSSPGTSPLHF. The CDR3 region has the DNA TGTGCCAGCAGTTCCCCGGGGACTTCACCCCTCCACTTT.

The gene calls are TRBV27 and TRBJ2-3; D is undetermined. The CDR3 runs to 13 residues. Trimming pared 0 bases from V and 1 base from J, leaving 2 bases between. CDR1 is MNHEY and CDR2 is SMNVEV in the germline V gene (reference sequence). CDR3 amino acids: CASSLSRTDTQYF. The CDR3 DNA is TGTGCCAGCAGTTTATCTCGCACAGATACGCAGTATTTT.